The 9 T cell receptor beta chains reported below all come from one sample, sequenced in a study of CD8 T cells in ankylosing spondylitis. TCRdb redid the calling of the 5' RACE reads with MiXCR, one entry per CDR3 protein. The table records 300,000 to 350,000 distinct CDR3 sequences, 11% of them present only once. Input material: blood, either unsorted or a sorted T cell fraction (not recorded which). These receptors came from a female donor with ankylosing spondylitis or in good health (not recorded which).

This clonotype was detected a few times. In nucleotides, the CDR3 is TGTGCCACAAGAAGCCTAGCGGGATTGGTCCAAGAGACCCAGTACTTC. Protein product: CATRSLAGLVQETQYF. The chain carries TRBV15 and TRBJ2-5, with 9 bases identical to TRBD2. This CDR3 is built from 16 residues. J was trimmed by 1 base and V by 9 bases; bases with no gene match: 12. Germline CDR1 reads LNHNV; CDR2 reads YYDKDF (reference sequence). The variable domain in full, completed from reference TRBV15 and TRBJ2-5, reads DAMVIQNPRYQVTQFGKPVTLSCSQTLNHNVMYWYQQKSSQAPKLLFHYYDKDFNNEADTPDNFQSRRPNTSFCFLDIRSPGLGDTAMYLCATRSLAGLVQETQYFGPGTRLLVL.

This chain connects TRBV7-2 to TRBJ2-2; possible D gene TRBD1, 5 bases. Germline V lookup: CDR1 SGHTA, CDR2 FQGNSA. The CDR3 has 16 amino acids. V was clipped by 3 bases and J by 0 bases, with 11 bases between them. CDR3 nucleotide sequence: TGTGCCAGCAGCTTGGGGCCCGAGACGAACACCGGGGAGCTGTTTTTT. Translation: CASSLGPETNTGELFF.

This clonotype appeared many times. The V gene is TRBV20-1, the J gene TRBJ1-2; no reliable D call. The CDR3 runs 12 residues. Trimming pared 3 bases from V and 7 bases from J, leaving 12 bases between. The germline CDR1 and CDR2 sequences are DFQATT and SNEGSKA (reference sequence). The CDR3 spells CSAREGVGGYTF. For the CDR3, the DNA is TGCAGTGCTAGGGAGGGAGTTGGTGGCTACACCTTC.

This clonotype was counted ten times or more. V and J are TRBV20-1 and TRBJ2-3; D is possibly TRBD2 (5 bases). The germline V gene encodes CDR1 DFQATT and CDR2 SNEGSKA (reference sequence). Trimming removed 1 base at V and 4 bases at J, with 9 bases between. This CDR3 spans 13 amino acids. CDR3 DNA: TGCAGTGCTAGAGCGGGGTGGCCAGATACGCAGTATTTT. This translates into CSARAGWPDTQYF.

This clonotype occurred many times. This chain links TRBV12-3 or TRBV12-4 with TRBJ2-7, with D tentatively TRBD1 or TRBD2 (5 bases each). The CDR3 sequence is 12 residues long. V lost 3 bases and J lost 5, with 8 bases in between. Here the CDR3 DNA reads TGTGCCAGCAGTTTCTGGGGGAACGAGCAGTACTTC. It encodes CASSFWGNEQYF.

This clonotype appeared many times. Without the conserved terminal phenylalanine or tryptophan, this CDR3 likely stems from a read error. The DNA is left out, because the CDR3 cannot be placed on it with certainty; the CDR3 is given as TCRdb lists it. This sequence joins TRBV5-5 and TRBJ1-2; the D call in the table, TRBD1, was not verified against the DNA. Termini included, the CDR3 measures 8 amino acids. The germline V gene encodes CDR1 SGHKS and CDR2 YYEKEE (reference sequence). Here the CDR3 reads CASRPDSH.

This clonotype was observed a handful of times. V and J are TRBV27 and TRBJ2-2; 7 bases match TRBD1. Germline CDR1 is MNHEY and CDR2 is SMNVEV (reference sequence). V dropped 6 bases and J dropped 0; count of bases not matched to a gene: 1. The CDR3 length is 14 residues. In nucleotides, the CDR3 is TGTGCCAGCAGGGGACAGTCGAACACCGGGGAGCTGTTTTTT. Translating it yields CASRGQSNTGELFF.

The sample holds many counts of this clonotype. CDR3 residues: CASSLGTSALAKNIQYF. Written as DNA, the CDR3 is TGTGCCAGCAGCTTAGGGACTAGCGCTCTAGCCAAAAACATTCAGTACTTC. The genes are TRBV7-6 and TRBJ2-4, with 9 nucleotides matching TRBD2. Germline-derived CDR1 and CDR2 are SGHVS and FNYEAQ. The ends lost 1 base at V and 0 bases at J; junction bases unmatched: 4. This CDR3 comprises 17 residues.

The J gene is TRBJ2-2, the V gene TRBV20-1; TRBD2 agrees at 13 bases. The CDR3 is 17 amino acids. V lost 1 base, J lost 3 bases, and 5 bases stayed unmatched. Germline V gene lookup returns CDR1 DFQATT and CDR2 SNEGSKA (reference sequence). CDR3 sequence reads: CSARGTSGSWDTGELFF. The CDR3 bases are TGCAGTGCTAGAGGGACTAGCGGGAGTTGGGACACCGGGGAGCTGTTTTTT.